This T cell receptor (beta chain) came from a study of T-cell reconstitution after alpha-beta-depleted transplantation in children. The CDR3 is 13 residues long. V lost 0 bases and J lost 6, with 10 bases in between. Germline lookup yields CDR1 DFQATT and CDR2 SNEGSKA (reference sequence). This sample's TCRbeta library carried unique molecular identifier barcodes. A single record per CDR3 protein comes from TCRdb applying MiXCR to the PCR reads. The sample includes 600,000 to 700,000 distinct CDR3 sequences, roughly 17% of them seen just once. This clonotype has a count of ten or more. Here the sequenced sample was PBMCs from the stem cell graft donor, taken from the stem cell graft. This chain joins TRBV20-1 and TRBJ2-3; D is unresolved. The TCR originated in a human donor who donated a stem cell graft to a child with acute myeloid leukemia. CDR3 protein: CSARDPAEDTQYF. The CDR3 bases are TGCAGTGCTAGAGATCCGGCCGAGGATACGCAGTATTTT.